Following are 26 T cell receptor beta chains from one sample sequenced in a study of post-analysis software for immune sequencing data. Unique molecular identifiers had been added to the TCR beta cDNA libraries. TCRdb ran MiXCR on the PCR reads and lists one entry per CDR3 protein. Of 750,000 to 900,000 distinct CDR3 sequences in the sample, about 43% are singletons; the top ten hold 4.9%. Study observations and caveats: Five or six TRBV segments, TRBV5-6, TRBV5-1 and TRBV20-1 among them, were found more frequent in patients than controls.

The antigens for these receptors are not known. Sequencing input: blood. The receptors originated from a girl between 5 and 17 years old with multiple sclerosis.

The chain uses TRBV7-9 and TRBJ1-6, with D possibly matching TRBD1 (5 bases). Trimming removed 2 bases at V and 5 bases at J, with 7 bases between. The CDR3 is 14 amino acids. Germline CDR1 and CDR2: SEHNR and FQNEAQ (reference sequence). CDR3 nucleotides: TGTGCCAGCAGCTTAAGAGGGGATAATTCACCCCTCCACTTT. This encodes CASSLRGDNSPLHF.

The V call is TRBV11-2, the J call TRBJ1-2, with TRBD1 matching 8 bases. The CDR3 consists of 15 residues. The V gene end was trimmed by 0 bases and the J gene end by 3 bases; junction bases not matched to a gene: 3. Germline V gene lookup returns CDR1 SGHAT and CDR2 FQNNGV. The CDR3 sequence is CASSLEAGGYYGYTF. In DNA, the CDR3 is TGTGCCAGCAGCTTAGAGGCAGGGGGCTACTATGGCTACACCTTC.

This clonotype was recorded a few times. The chain combines TRBV29-1 with TRBJ2-3; 10 nucleotides align to TRBD2. Germline CDR1 SQVTM, CDR2 ANQGSEA. Trimming took 6 bases from V and 6 from J; bases not matched to a gene: 12. The CDR3 sequence is 15 residues long. CDR3 sequence (DNA): TGCAGCGTGGGGTCGGCTAGCGGGAGTAGGGATACGCAGTATTTT. This codes for CSVGSASGSRDTQYF.

The chain combines TRBV5-1 with TRBJ2-3; no reliable D call. Germline values: CDR1 SGHRS, CDR2 YFSETQ. The CDR3 consists of 15 residues. V lost 0 bases to trimming and J lost 6 bases, with 14 bases between them. The CDR3 DNA reads TGCGCCAGCAGCTTGGCCCATAACAATTTGGATACGCAGTATTTT. Translation gives CASSLAHNNLDTQYF.

The J gene is TRBJ2-2, the V gene TRBV12-3 or TRBV12-4; the D is unclear. Trimming stripped 2 bases from V and 4 bases from J, with 8 bases between. The CDR3 covers 14 residues. The CDR3: CASSLRSRTGELFF. CDR3 nucleotide sequence: TGTGCCAGCAGTTTAAGGTCCCGCACCGGGGAGCTGTTTTTT.

V is TRBV5-4 and J is TRBJ2-5; 9 bases map to TRBD1. CDR1 is SGHNT and CDR2 is YYREEE in the germline V gene (reference sequence). CDR3 size: 14 residues. V lost 4 bases and J lost 5; bases outside the gene matches: 6. CDR3 residues: CASSRQGVEETQYF. As DNA, the CDR3 is TGTGCCAGCAGCAGACAGGGGGTGGAGGAGACCCAGTACTTC.

The gene calls are TRBV11-2 and TRBJ2-5; unclear D gene. Germline-derived CDR1 and CDR2 are SGHAT and FQNNGV. Deletions cut 2 bases from V and 4 bases from J, with 14 bases between. The length of the CDR3 is 15 residues. The CDR3 loop is CASSLIWRTGETQYF. CDR3 coding DNA: TGTGCCAGCAGCTTAATCTGGCGGACGGGAGAGACCCAGTACTTC.

The rearrangement links TRBV4-3 to TRBJ2-1, with D perhaps assigned TRBD1 or TRBD2 (6 bases each). CDR1 and CDR2 from the germline V gene are LGHNA and YSLEER. With 0 bases removed from V and 3 bases from J, the gap between germline ends came to 12 bases. The CDR3 spans 16 residues. Here the CDR3 reads CASSQEGAGLYNEQFF. The DNA for the CDR3 is TGCGCCAGCAGCCAAGAGGGGGCGGGACTCTACAATGAGCAGTTCTTC.

Regarding this clonotype: A read error may explain this, as a much larger clone is one base away. The CDR3 DNA reads as TGTGCCAGCAGTAGGGGTGAAACTGAAGCTTTCTTT. It encodes CASSRGETEAFF. The chain links TRBV6-2 or TRBV6-3 to TRBJ1-1; D is possibly TRBD1 (5 bases). CDR1 and CDR2 from the germline V gene are MNHEY and SVGEGT. This CDR3 comprises 12 residues. V was clipped by 5 bases and J by 5 bases, with 9 bases between them.

This sequence joins TRBV6-5 and TRBJ2-5; TRBD2 aligns across 7 bases. The CDR3 is 16 residues long. J was trimmed by 2 bases and V by 3 bases; bases with no gene match: 9. The germline CDR1 and CDR2 sequences are MNHEY and SVGAGI. The CDR3 DNA reads as TGTGCCAGCAGTTATTCTAGCGGCCCGCCTCAAGAGACCCAGTACTTC. Translation gives CASSYSSGPPQETQYF.

This clonotype was detected only a few times. The V gene is TRBV5-1, the J gene TRBJ2-7; 7 positions agree with TRBD1. The germline V gene encodes CDR1 SGHRS and CDR2 YFSETQ. V dropped 4 bases and J dropped 3; count of bases not matched to a gene: 13. The CDR3 contains 16 residues. Here the CDR3 reads CASSQRLTQGDYEQYF. The CDR3 nucleotides read TGCGCCAGCAGCCAGAGACTCACCCAGGGGGACTACGAGCAGTACTTC.

V usage is TRBV4-3 and J usage is TRBJ2-1, with 11 bases fitting TRBD2. Trimming at V came to 2 bases and at J to 4 bases, leaving 4 bases not matched to a gene. Germline V CDR1 and CDR2: LGHNA, YSLEER. This CDR3 is 16 amino acids long. The CDR3 sequence is CASSQLAGGAYNEQFF. The DNA of the CDR3 is TGCGCCAGCAGCCAATTAGCGGGAGGGGCTTACAATGAGCAGTTCTTC.

The rearrangement joins TRBV27 to TRBJ2-4; D ambiguous. Germline CDR1 MNHEY, CDR2 SMNVEV (reference sequence). V was trimmed by 7 bases and J by 0 bases, leaving 10 bases between them. This CDR3 has 14 amino acids. Written as DNA, the CDR3 is TGTGCCAGCAAGAGCCTTATAGCCAAAAACATTCAGTACTTC. Translated, it gives CASKSLIAKNIQYF.

Worth noting for this clonotype: One end of the junction does not line up with germline, which may come from a read error. This chain's CDR3 is CASSLGTAGEQFF. Here the CDR3 DNA reads TGTGCTAGCAGCTTAGGGACCGCTGGTGAGCAGTTCTTC. The rearrangement links TRBV7-7 to TRBJ2-1; D is tentatively TRBD1 or TRBD2 (5 bases each). Germline V gene data show CDR1 as SSHAT and CDR2 as FNYEAQ (reference sequence). The CDR3 is 13 residues long.

This clonotype was seen a single time. The chain uses TRBV6-1 and TRBJ1-1; the D gene is possibly TRBD1 (6 bases). Germline V gene data show CDR1 as MNHNS and CDR2 as SASEGT. This CDR3 spans 14 amino acids. Deletions cut 6 bases from V and 2 bases from J, with 13 bases between. The CDR3 region is CASSLDRYNTEAFF. Written as DNA, the CDR3 is TGTGCCAGCAGCCTCGACAGGTATAACACTGAAGCTTTCTTT.

This clonotype was picked up a small number of times. The CDR3: CASSEARAKGWRDTQYF. DNA of the CDR3: TGTGCCAGCAGTGAAGCGCGGGCAAAGGGTTGGAGAGATACGCAGTATTTT. The chain has TRBV6-1 and TRBJ2-3; tentative D call: TRBD2 (5 bases). The CDR3 extends over 17 amino acids. The germline gives CDR1 MNHNS, CDR2 SASEGT. The germline V and J ends were trimmed by 0 bases and 5 bases, with 18 bases remaining between them.

The V gene is TRBV25-1, the J gene TRBJ2-1, with D perhaps TRBD2 (5 bases). Between the trimmed V and J ends, which lost 3 bases and 1 base, there was a span of 16 bases. The CDR3 totals 17 residues. The germline gives CDR1 MGHDK, CDR2 SYGVNS. CDR3 region: CASSEFRDWGSYNEQFF. CDR3 sequence (DNA): TGTGCCAGCAGTGAGTTCCGGGATTGGGGTTCCTACAATGAGCAGTTCTTC.

V gene TRBV7-6 combines with J gene TRBJ2-5, with TRBD2 identical over 10 bases. The J call is uncertain, as TRBJ2-7 better fits the DNA end. The CDR3 sequence is 16 residues long. Germline V gene sequence: CDR1 SGHVS, CDR2 FNYEAQ. The CDR3, as DNA: TGTGCCAGCAGCTTAGAATCCGGGACTAGCGTCTACGAGCAGTACTTC. Residues: CASSLESGTSVYEQYF.

V and J are TRBV30 and TRBJ1-1; D is unresolved. Trimming stripped 3 bases from V and 0 bases from J, with 14 bases between. CDR1 is GTSNPN, CDR2 SVGIG, per germline (reference sequence). This CDR3 spans 15 amino acids. The CDR3: CAWSRDASMNTEAFF. CDR3 bases: TGTGCCTGGAGCCGTGACGCTAGCATGAACACTGAAGCTTTCTTT.

V gene TRBV7-2 combines with J gene TRBJ1-2; TRBD1 is a possible D gene (5 bases). Per germline, CDR1 SGHTA and CDR2 FQGNSA. V shed 5 bases and J shed 4 bases, with 17 bases lying between them. There are 15 residues in the CDR3. CDR3 sequence (DNA): TGTGCCAGCAGCCCTCCCCGGGGCCCTCCCTATGGCTACACCTTC. This sequence encodes CASSPPRGPPYGYTF.

The sample holds a few counts of this clonotype. The chain employs TRBV24-1 and TRBJ2-1, with unresolved D. Germline V gene lookup returns CDR1 KGHDR and CDR2 SFDVKD. The CDR3 contains 12 residues. V dropped 4 bases and J dropped 6 bases, with 6 bases sitting between them. The CDR3 spells CATSDQSNEQFF. CDR3 bases: TGTGCCACCAGTGACCAAAGCAATGAGCAGTTCTTC.

The chain is built from TRBV6-5 and TRBJ2-7, with 7 bases identical to TRBD1. The CDR3 consists of 16 residues. Germline V gives CDR1 MNHEY, CDR2 SVGAGI. The junction had 10 bases not matched to a gene; V was cut back by 5 bases and J by 0 bases. The CDR3 loop is CASSRKSGTVSYEQYF. The DNA for the CDR3 is TGTGCCAGCAGTCGAAAATCCGGGACAGTCTCCTACGAGCAGTACTTC.

The chain couples TRBV20-1 to TRBJ2-3, with 10 bases that match TRBD2. CDR1 and CDR2 (germline): DFQATT, SNEGSKA (reference sequence). The CDR3 has 16 residues. V trimming: 0 bases; J trimming: 2 bases; junction bases outside the gene matches: 5. The CDR3 here is CSAREVAGGYTDTQYF. The CDR3 DNA reads TGCAGTGCTAGAGAGGTAGCGGGGGGCTACACAGATACGCAGTATTTT.

V and J are TRBV6-2 or TRBV6-3 and TRBJ1-1, with D unresolved. Germline loops: CDR1 MNHEY, CDR2 SVGEGT. CDR3 length equals 15 residues. V was shortened by 0 bases and J by 0 bases, with 8 bases between the two germline ends. This CDR3 reads CASSYSEGLNTEAFF. DNA of the CDR3: TGTGCCAGCAGTTACTCGGAGGGATTGAACACTGAAGCTTTCTTT.

The chain has TRBV7-9 and TRBJ2-7; D is possibly TRBD1 (6 bases). The V and J ends lost 1 base and 5 bases respectively, with 15 bases between them. The CDR3 loop spans 15 amino acids. The germline V gene encodes CDR1 SEHNR and CDR2 FQNEAQ (reference sequence). As DNA, the CDR3 is TGTGCCAGCAGCTTAGGGTGGGACGAGGGGGACGAGCAGTACTTC. This sequence encodes CASSLGWDEGDEQYF.

The genes are TRBV7-2 and TRBJ2-5, with 7 bases fitting TRBD1. The CDR3 loop spans 15 amino acids. V was pared by 7 bases and J by 5 bases, with 13 bases of the junction left unmatched. Germline V gives CDR1 SGHTA, CDR2 FQGNSA. The CDR3 protein is CASIWDITGVETQYF. The CDR3 DNA follows: TGTGCCAGCATCTGGGACATCACAGGGGTGGAGACCCAGTACTTC. The complete variable domain, with remaining parts taken from reference TRBV7-2 and TRBJ2-5, reads GAGVSQSPSNKVTEKGKDVELRCDPISGHTALYWYRQSLGQGLEFLIYFQGNSAPDKSGLPSDRFSAERTGGSVSTLTIQRTQQEDSAVYLCASIWDITGVETQYFGPGTRLLVL.